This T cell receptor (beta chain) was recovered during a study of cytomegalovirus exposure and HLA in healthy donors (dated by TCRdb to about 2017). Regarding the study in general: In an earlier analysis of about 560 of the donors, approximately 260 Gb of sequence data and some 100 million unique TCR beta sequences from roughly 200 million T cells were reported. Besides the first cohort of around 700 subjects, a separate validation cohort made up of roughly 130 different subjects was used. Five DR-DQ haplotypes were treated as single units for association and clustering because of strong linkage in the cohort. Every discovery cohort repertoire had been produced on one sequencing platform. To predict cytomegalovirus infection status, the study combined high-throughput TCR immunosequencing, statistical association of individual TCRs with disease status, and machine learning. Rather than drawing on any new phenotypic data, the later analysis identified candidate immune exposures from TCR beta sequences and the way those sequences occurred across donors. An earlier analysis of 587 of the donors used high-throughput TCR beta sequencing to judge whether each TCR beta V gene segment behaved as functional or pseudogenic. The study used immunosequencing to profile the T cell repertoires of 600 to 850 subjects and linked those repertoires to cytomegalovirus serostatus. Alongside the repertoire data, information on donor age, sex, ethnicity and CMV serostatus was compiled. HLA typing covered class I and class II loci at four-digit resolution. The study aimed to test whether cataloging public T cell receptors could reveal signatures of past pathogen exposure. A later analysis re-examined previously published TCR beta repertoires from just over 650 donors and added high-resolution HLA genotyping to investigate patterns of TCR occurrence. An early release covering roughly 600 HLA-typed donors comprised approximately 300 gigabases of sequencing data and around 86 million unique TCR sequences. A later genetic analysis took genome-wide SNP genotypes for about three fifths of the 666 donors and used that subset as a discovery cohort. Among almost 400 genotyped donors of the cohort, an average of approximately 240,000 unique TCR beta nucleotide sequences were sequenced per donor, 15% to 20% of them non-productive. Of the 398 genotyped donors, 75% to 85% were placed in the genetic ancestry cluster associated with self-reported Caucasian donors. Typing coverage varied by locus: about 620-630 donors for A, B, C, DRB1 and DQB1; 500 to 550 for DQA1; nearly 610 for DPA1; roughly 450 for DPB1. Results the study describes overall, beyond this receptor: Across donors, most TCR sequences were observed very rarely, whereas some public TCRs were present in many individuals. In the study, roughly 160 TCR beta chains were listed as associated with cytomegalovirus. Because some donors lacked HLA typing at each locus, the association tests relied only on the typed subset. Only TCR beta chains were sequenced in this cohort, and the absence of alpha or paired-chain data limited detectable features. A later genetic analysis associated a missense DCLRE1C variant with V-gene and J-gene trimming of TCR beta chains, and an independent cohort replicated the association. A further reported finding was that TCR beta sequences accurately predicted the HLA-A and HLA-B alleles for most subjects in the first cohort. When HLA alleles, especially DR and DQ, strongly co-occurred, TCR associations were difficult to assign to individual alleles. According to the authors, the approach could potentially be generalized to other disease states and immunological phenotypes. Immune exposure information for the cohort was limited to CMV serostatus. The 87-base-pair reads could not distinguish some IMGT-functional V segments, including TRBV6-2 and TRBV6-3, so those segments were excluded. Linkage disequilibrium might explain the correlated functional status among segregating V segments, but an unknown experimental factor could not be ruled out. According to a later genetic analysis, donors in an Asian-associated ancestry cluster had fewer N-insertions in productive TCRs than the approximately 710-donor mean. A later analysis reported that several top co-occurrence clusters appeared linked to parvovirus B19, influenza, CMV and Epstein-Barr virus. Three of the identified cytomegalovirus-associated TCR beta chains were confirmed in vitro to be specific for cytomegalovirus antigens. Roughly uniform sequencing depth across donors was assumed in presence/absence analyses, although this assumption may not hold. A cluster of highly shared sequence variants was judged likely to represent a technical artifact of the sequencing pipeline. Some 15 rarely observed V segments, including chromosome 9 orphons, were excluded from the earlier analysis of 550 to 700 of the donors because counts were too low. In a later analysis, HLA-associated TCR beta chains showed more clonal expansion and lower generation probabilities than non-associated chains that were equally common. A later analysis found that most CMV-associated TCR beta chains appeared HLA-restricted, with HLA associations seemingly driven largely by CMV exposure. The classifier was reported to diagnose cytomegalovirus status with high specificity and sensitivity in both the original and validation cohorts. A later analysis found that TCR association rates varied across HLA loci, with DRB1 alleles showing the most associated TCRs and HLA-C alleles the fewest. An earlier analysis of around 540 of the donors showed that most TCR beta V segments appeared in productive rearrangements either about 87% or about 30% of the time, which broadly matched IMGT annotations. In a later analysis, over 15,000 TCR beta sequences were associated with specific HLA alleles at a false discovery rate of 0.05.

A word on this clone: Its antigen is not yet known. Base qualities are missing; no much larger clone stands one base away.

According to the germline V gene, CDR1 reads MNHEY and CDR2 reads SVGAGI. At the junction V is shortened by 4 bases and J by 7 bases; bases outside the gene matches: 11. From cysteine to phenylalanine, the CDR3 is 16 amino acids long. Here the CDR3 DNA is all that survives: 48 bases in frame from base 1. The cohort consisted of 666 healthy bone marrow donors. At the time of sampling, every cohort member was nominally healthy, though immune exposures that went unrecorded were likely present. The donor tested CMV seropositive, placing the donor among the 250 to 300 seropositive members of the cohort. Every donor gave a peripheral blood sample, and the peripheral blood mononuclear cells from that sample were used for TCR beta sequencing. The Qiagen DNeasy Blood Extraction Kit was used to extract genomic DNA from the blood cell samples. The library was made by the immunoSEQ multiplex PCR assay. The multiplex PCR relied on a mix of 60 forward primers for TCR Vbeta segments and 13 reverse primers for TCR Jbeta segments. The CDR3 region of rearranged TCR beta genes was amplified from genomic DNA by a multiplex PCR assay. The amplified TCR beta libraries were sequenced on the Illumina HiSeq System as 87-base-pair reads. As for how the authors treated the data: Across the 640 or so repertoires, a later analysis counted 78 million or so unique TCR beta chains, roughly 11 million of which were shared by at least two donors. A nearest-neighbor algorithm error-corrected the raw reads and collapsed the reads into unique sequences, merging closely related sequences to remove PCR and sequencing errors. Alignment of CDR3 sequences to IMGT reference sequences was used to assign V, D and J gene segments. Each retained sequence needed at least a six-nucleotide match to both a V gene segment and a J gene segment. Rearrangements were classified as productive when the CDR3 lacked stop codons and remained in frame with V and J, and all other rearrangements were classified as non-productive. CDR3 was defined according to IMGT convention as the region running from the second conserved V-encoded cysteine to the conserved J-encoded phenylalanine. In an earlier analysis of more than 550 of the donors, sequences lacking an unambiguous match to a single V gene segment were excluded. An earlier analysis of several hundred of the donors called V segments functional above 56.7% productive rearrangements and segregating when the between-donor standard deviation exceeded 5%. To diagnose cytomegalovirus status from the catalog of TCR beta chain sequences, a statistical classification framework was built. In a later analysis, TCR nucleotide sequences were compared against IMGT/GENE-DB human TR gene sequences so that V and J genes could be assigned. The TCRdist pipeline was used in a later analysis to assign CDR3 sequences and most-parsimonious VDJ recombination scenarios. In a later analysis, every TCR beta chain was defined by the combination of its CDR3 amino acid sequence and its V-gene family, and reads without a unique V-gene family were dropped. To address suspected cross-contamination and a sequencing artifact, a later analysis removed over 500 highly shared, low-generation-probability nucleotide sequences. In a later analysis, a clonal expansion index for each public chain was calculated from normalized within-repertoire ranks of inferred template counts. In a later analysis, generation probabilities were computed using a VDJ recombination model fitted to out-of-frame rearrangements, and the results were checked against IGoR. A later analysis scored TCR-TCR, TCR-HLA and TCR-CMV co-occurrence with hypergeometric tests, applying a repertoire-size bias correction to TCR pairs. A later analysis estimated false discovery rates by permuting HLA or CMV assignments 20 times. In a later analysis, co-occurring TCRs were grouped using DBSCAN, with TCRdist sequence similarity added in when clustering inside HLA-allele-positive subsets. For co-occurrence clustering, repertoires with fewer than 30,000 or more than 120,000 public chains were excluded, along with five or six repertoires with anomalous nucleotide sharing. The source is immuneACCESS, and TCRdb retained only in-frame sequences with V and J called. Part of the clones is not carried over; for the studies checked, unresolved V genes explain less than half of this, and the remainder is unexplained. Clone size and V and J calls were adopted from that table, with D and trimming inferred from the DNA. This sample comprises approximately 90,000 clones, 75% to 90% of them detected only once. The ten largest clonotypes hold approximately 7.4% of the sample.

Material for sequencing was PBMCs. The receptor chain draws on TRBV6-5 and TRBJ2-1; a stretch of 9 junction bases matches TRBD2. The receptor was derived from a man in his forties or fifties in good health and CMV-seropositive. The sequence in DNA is TGTGCCAGCAGTTCCTCCTGGGTAGCGGGGGTTAATGAGCAGTTCTTC. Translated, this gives CASSSSWVAGVNEQFF.